These 22 T cell receptor beta chains share one sample of origin, sequenced in a study of CD8 T cells in ankylosing spondylitis. TCRdb itself ran the 5' RACE reads through MiXCR, one entry per CDR3 protein. In the table there are some 840,000 distinct CDR3 sequences, roughly 10% of which are singletons. What these receptors recognize is not known. Study-level results: A TCR beta motif made of fewer than ten highly homologous variants seemed typical of ankylosing spondylitis blood.

The sequenced material came from blood, either unsorted or a sorted T cell fraction (not recorded which). These receptors originate from a male donor with ankylosing spondylitis.

This rearrangement joins TRBV6-1 to TRBJ1-1, with a possible D match to TRBD1 (6 bases). CDR1 and CDR2 (germline): MNHNS, SASEGT. Trimming cost V 6 bases and J 5 bases, with 13 bases left between them. There are 13 residues in the CDR3. The CDR3 sequence: CASSHPRGTEAFF. The DNA for the CDR3 is TGTGCCAGCAGCCACCCCAGGGGAACTGAAGCTTTCTTT.

This clonotype was seen a few times. This sequence joins TRBV20-1 and TRBJ2-5, with 8 positions matching TRBD1. The CDR3 runs 13 residues. Germline lookup yields CDR1 DFQATT and CDR2 SNEGSKA (reference sequence). J was trimmed by 3 bases and V by 5 bases; bases with no gene match: 5. CDR3 amino acids: CSALGQGEETQYF. The CDR3 bases are TGCAGTGCTCTCGGACAGGGTGAAGAGACCCAGTACTTC.

This clonotype appeared many times. This chain joins TRBV7-6 and TRBJ1-3, with D uncertain. This CDR3 is 13 amino acids long. The germline V gene has CDR1 SGHVS and CDR2 FNYEAQ. Trimming left V 5 bases short and J 2 bases short, with 7 bases between. The CDR3 DNA sequence: TGTGCCAGCAGCGTAGGGCCTGGAAACACCATATATTTT. Its translation: CASSVGPGNTIYF. Together with reference TRBV7-6 and TRBJ1-3, the CDR3 gives the full variable domain: GAGVSQSPRYKVTKRGQDVALRCDPISGHVSLYWYRQALGQGPEFLTYFNYEAQQDKSGLPNDRFSAERPEGSISTLTIQRTEQRDSAMYRCASSVGPGNTIYFGEGSWLTVV.

The chain recombines TRBV5-1 with TRBJ1-5; weak D call: TRBD1 (6 bases). The CDR3 has 14 residues. The germline V gene encodes CDR1 SGHRS and CDR2 YFSETQ. V gave up 4 bases and J gave up 5 bases, with 13 bases separating them. In nucleotides, the CDR3 is TGCGCCAGCAGCAAACAGGGATGGGATCAGCCCCAGCATTTT. Its protein product is CASSKQGWDQPQHF.

The chain employs TRBV7-3 and TRBJ2-7; a possible D gene is TRBD1 (7 bases). This CDR3 is 12 amino acids long. V was shortened by 8 bases and J by 7 bases, with 15 bases between the two germline ends. CDR1 is SGHTA and CDR2 is FQGTGA in the germline V gene. The CDR3 nucleotides read TGTGCCAGCTCCCAGGGGGGCCGGGAGCAGTACTTC. The encoded protein is CASSQGGREQYF.

A single count supports this clonotype. The rearrangement uses TRBV11-2 and TRBJ2-1; D not resolved. Trimming shortened V by 10 bases and J by 1 base, and 11 bases separated the two germline ends. This CDR3 is built from 13 residues. Per the germline V gene, CDR1 is SGHAT and CDR2 is FQNNGV. This CDR3 is CATERRSYNEQFF. The CDR3 DNA is TGTGCCACCGAACGGAGATCCTACAATGAGCAGTTCTTC.

This clonotype has more than one count but fewer than ten. CDR3 region: CASRDRLAGGRYNEQFF. The CDR3 nucleotides are TGTGCCAGCAGAGACCGACTAGCGGGGGGTCGTTACAATGAGCAGTTCTTC. V is TRBV6-2 or TRBV6-3 and J is TRBJ2-1; 13 nucleotides align to TRBD2. The CDR3 sequence is 17 residues long. CDR1 MNHEY and CDR2 SVGEGT come from the germline V gene. V dropped 6 bases and J dropped 4; count of bases not matched to a gene: 9.

The V and J genes are TRBV14 and TRBJ2-1, with a weak D call TRBD1 (6 bases). The CDR3 covers 16 residues. The V end lost 5 bases, the J end lost 7 bases, and 21 bases lay between the germline ends. Germline values: CDR1 SGHDN, CDR2 FVKESK. The CDR3 here is CASSSLGSRGWNEQFF. The CDR3 DNA reads TGTGCCAGCAGCTCTCTGGGGAGCAGGGGATGGAATGAGCAGTTCTTC. Full variable domain (missing parts from reference TRBV14 and TRBJ2-1): EAGVTQFPSHSVIEKGQTVTLRCDPISGHDNLYWYRRVMGKEIKFLLHFVKESKQDESGMPNNRFLAERTGGTYSTLKVQPAELEDSGVYFCASSSLGSRGWNEQFFGPGTRLTVL.

The chain carries TRBV7-2 and TRBJ1-1, with unresolved D. Germline assignment: CDR1 SGHTA and CDR2 FQGNSA. This CDR3 has 12 residues. V dropped 2 bases and J dropped 7 bases, with 8 bases sitting between them. The CDR3 DNA follows: TGTGCCAGCAGCTTAATGACATTTGAAGCTTTCTTT. It encodes CASSLMTFEAFF.

As DNA, the CDR3 is TGCGCCAGCAGCCAGCGACAGTACTACGAGCAGTACTTC. Its protein product is CASSQRQYYEQYF. The genes are TRBV4-3 and TRBJ2-7; D may be TRBD1 (5 bases). V lost 3 bases and J 3 bases, leaving 9 bases between the germline ends. This CDR3 is 13 amino acids long. CDR1 and CDR2 (germline): LGHNA, YSLEER.

A few counts support this clonotype. The chain has TRBV30 and TRBJ1-1; tentative D call: TRBD1 (5 bases). The CDR3 spans 16 residues. V lost 2 bases and J lost 5, with 21 bases in between. In germline, CDR1 is GTSNPN, CDR2 SVGIG (reference sequence). The CDR3 DNA sequence: TGTGCCTGGAGTCCAGACGCAACAGGTTTGAGGACTGAAGCTTTCTTT. It encodes CAWSPDATGLRTEAFF.

The chain employs TRBV28 and TRBJ2-1, with 10 positions matching TRBD2. The CDR3 length is 17 residues. Germline V gene sequence: CDR1 MDHEN, CDR2 SYDVKM. V trimming: 2 bases; J trimming: 5 bases; junction bases outside the gene matches: 9. The CDR3 sequence: CASSLRLRAGGNNEQFF. The CDR3 coding sequence is TGTGCCAGCAGTTTACGGTTAAGAGCGGGGGGGAACAATGAGCAGTTCTTC.

Many counts were recorded for this clonotype. The CDR3: CASSLSNEQFF. Here the CDR3 DNA reads TGTGCCAGCAGTTTGTCGAATGAGCAGTTCTTC. The chain joins TRBV18 to TRBJ2-1; D is uncertain. The CDR3 length is 11 residues. In germline, CDR1 is KGHSH, CDR2 LQKENI. Trimming shortened V by 8 bases and J by 7 bases, and 9 bases separated the two germline ends.

This clonotype has just a few counts. This chain links TRBV7-8 with TRBJ1-1; D gene ambiguous. CDR3 length equals 14 residues. Germline-derived CDR1 and CDR2 are SGHVS and FQNEAQ. Trimming shortened V by 7 bases and J by 4 bases, and 16 bases separated the two germline ends. DNA for the CDR3: TGTGCCAGCACCGTGGATCGGTATCTCACTGAAGCTTTCTTT. Translation gives CASTVDRYLTEAFF.

This clonotype was counted a few times. This chain joins TRBV7-8 and TRBJ2-1; the match to TRBD2 covers 7 bases. This CDR3 region has 15 residues. Germline V gene data show CDR1 as SGHVS and CDR2 as FQNEAQ. Losses at the gene ends were 5 bases for V and 1 base for J; bases not matched to a gene: 5. The CDR3 bases are TGTGCCAGCAGCCCGGGACTACCATCCTACAATGAGCAGTTCTTC. Amino acid sequence: CASSPGLPSYNEQFF.

This clonotype appeared many times. This sequence joins TRBV5-1 and TRBJ2-1; 9 bases match TRBD2. V trimming: 1 base; J trimming: 6 bases; junction bases outside the gene matches: 5. Germline CDR1 is SGHRS and CDR2 is YFSETQ. The CDR3 is 15 amino acids. The CDR3 here is CASSLLAGGANEQFF. The CDR3 DNA reads as TGCGCCAGCAGCTTGCTCGCGGGAGGGGCCAATGAGCAGTTCTTC.

This chain connects TRBV6-5 to TRBJ2-1; perhaps D is TRBD1 or TRBD2 (5 bases each). This CDR3 contains 12 residues. CDR1 and CDR2 (germline): MNHEY, SVGAGI. The germline V and J ends were trimmed by 2 bases and 10 bases, with 9 bases remaining between them. CDR3 nucleotides: TGTGCCAGCAGTTACCCCTGGGGGGAGCAGTTCTTC. This translates into CASSYPWGEQFF.

The chain couples TRBV29-1 to TRBJ2-3; unclear D gene. Germline loops: CDR1 SQVTM, CDR2 ANQGSEA. V shed 2 bases and J shed 2 bases, with 11 bases lying between them. This CDR3 comprises 14 residues. CDR3 loop: CSVERLRYTDTQYF. As DNA, the CDR3 is TGCAGCGTTGAAAGGTTACGGTACACAGATACGCAGTATTTT.

In this sample, this clonotype turned up many times. The rearrangement joins TRBV7-2 to TRBJ2-5; possible D gene TRBD1, 6 bases. Trimming shortened V by 5 bases and J by 5 bases, and 15 bases separated the two germline ends. This CDR3 has 14 residues. The germline gives CDR1 SGHTA, CDR2 FQGNSA. The CDR3, as DNA: TGTGCCAGCAGCCGAACAGGGTCCGGGGAGACCCAGTACTTC. Protein sequence: CASSRTGSGETQYF.

The chain carries TRBV5-1 and TRBJ2-5, with D perhaps matching TRBD2 (5 bases). Trimming removed 4 bases at V and 4 bases at J, with 20 bases between. Germline loops: CDR1 SGHRS, CDR2 YFSETQ. The CDR3 is made up of 16 amino acids. The CDR3 DNA reads as TGCGCCAGCAGCAGGACTCTGTGGGTGGACGGAGAGACCCAGTACTTC. This encodes CASSRTLWVDGETQYF.

This clonotype appeared many times. The chain combines TRBV5-1 with TRBJ2-1; 8 bases map to TRBD1. The CDR3 runs to 13 residues. The germline V gene encodes CDR1 SGHRS and CDR2 YFSETQ. V gave up 3 bases and J gave up 6 bases; unmatched junction bases: 2. This chain's CDR3 is CASSSGQGNEQFF. CDR3 DNA sequence: TGCGCCAGCAGCTCAGGACAGGGCAATGAGCAGTTCTTC.

This clonotype has a count of ten or more. The CDR3 loop is CASSQEVTSAYNEQFF. CDR3 DNA: TGCGCCAGCAGCCAAGAGGTAACTAGCGCATACAATGAGCAGTTCTTC. The chain is built from TRBV4-3 and TRBJ2-1; TRBD2 matches at 7 bases. Trimming took 0 bases from V and 4 from J; bases not matched to a gene: 6. From germline, CDR1 is LGHNA and CDR2 YSLEER. The CDR3 length is 16 residues.